This T cell receptor beta chain was identified in a study of blood T cell repertoires in COVID-19. Followed longitudinally, the Seattle patients had been enrolled during active infection. In the original analysis: Estimated nucleated cell counts came from reference gene primer amplification. Only in-frame clones appear in the TCRdb table, and some are missing; sequencing was by immunoSEQ multiplex PCR. V, J and clone size are those of that table, while D and trimming were read from the DNA. This sample yields 260,000 or so clones, of which around 81% are seen a single time; approximately 7.5% belongs to the top ten. Trimming at V came to 5 bases and at J to 7 bases, leaving 7 bases not matched to a gene. The length of the CDR3 is 13 residues. CDR1 and CDR2 (germline): SNHLY, FYNNEI.

Sequencing was performed on peripheral blood. The chain is built from TRBV2 and TRBJ2-7; 8 nucleotides match TRBD2. This TCR was recovered from a woman aged 80 or older with COVID-19, enrolled during active disease. For the CDR3, the DNA is TGTGCCAGCAGTCCGACTAGCGTAGGTGAGCAGTACTTC. Protein sequence: CASSPTSVGEQYF.